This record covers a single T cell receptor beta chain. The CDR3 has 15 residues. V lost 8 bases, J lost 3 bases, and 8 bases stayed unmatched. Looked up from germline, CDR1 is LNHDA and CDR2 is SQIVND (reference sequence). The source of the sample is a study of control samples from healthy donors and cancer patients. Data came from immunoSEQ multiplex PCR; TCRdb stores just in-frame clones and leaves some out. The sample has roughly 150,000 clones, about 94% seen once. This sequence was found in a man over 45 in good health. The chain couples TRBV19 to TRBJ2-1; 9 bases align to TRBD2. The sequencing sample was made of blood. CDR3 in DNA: TGTGCCAGTCGACGCCTAGCGGGAAACTACAATGAGCAGTTCTTC. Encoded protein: CASRRLAGNYNEQFF.